This paragraph reports one T cell receptor beta chain. The template was genomic DNA from peripheral blood, not RNA. V shed 1 base and J 4 bases; nucleotides not matched to a gene: 0. The CDR3 is made up of 16 amino acids. CDR1 LNHNV and CDR2 YYDKDF come from the germline V gene (reference sequence). The sample originates from a study of T cell repertoires in aging, cancer and after chemotherapy. TRB rearrangements spanning V, D and J were amplified using mixed TRB-A/B primers. TCRdb itself ran the multiplex PCR reads through MiXCR, one entry per CDR3 protein. The sample has 19,000 or so distinct CDR3 sequences, roughly 35% seen once; the top ten hold under 20%.

Sample: blood. V usage is TRBV15 and J usage is TRBJ2-3, with 15 bases lining up with TRBD2. The receptor's source is a human donor with a solid tumor. The CDR3 region has the DNA TGTGCCACCAGCAGAGGGACTAGCGGGGGGGCAGATACGCAGTATTTT. Its translation is CATSRGTSGGADTQYF.